These 23 T cell receptor beta chains were all obtained from the same sample, sequenced in a study of blood T cell repertoires in COVID-19. The assay was immunoSEQ multiplex PCR, and TCRdb's table has in-frame clones only and misses some. The table shows under 250,000 clones, with about four fifths occurring only once. Sequenced sample: peripheral blood. These receptor sequences come from a woman in her 30s who had recovered from COVID-19.

This clone occurred a few times. The chain uses TRBV9 and TRBJ1-1, with 8 bases aligning to TRBD1. This CDR3 has 13 residues. After removal of 6 bases from V and 11 bases from J, the junction contained 12 bases not matched to a gene. The germline V gene has CDR1 SGDLS and CDR2 YYNGEE. The CDR3 loop reads CASTSQAGGRAFF. In DNA, the CDR3 is TGTGCCAGCACCTCCCAGGCAGGGGGCAGGGCTTTCTTT.

V usage is TRBV6-5 and J usage is TRBJ1-1; D is unclear. V lost 4 bases to trimming and J lost 0 bases, with 6 bases between them. In germline, CDR1 is MNHEY, CDR2 SVGAGI. CDR3 length: 13 residues. The CDR3 sequence: CASSSIMNTEAFF. The CDR3 nucleotides are TGTGCCAGCAGTTCCATCATGAACACTGAAGCTTTCTTT.

The table lists this clone with a count of one. CDR3: CASSEAGSGSGELFF. For the CDR3, the DNA is TGCGCCAGCAGTGAGGCGGGGTCGGGTTCCGGGGAGCTGTTTTTT. V is TRBV10-1 and J is TRBJ2-2, with D possibly being TRBD2 (6 bases). The V end was cut by 2 bases, the J end by 6 bases, with 13 bases between. CDR3 length: 15 amino acids. Germline CDR1 and CDR2: WNHNN and SYGVQD (reference sequence).

This clone was seen ten or more times. The chain carries TRBV4-2 and TRBJ2-7, with TRBD1 identical over 8 bases. V was pared by 0 bases and J by 4 bases, with 8 bases of the junction left unmatched. The germline CDR1 and CDR2 sequences are LGHNA and YNFKEQ. This CDR3 contains 16 residues. The DNA for the CDR3 is TGTGCCAGCAGCCAAGATCTGGCAGGGGGCTTGTACGAGCAGTACTTC. Its protein is CASSQDLAGGLYEQYF.

The chain couples TRBV4-1 to TRBJ2-5; tentative D call: TRBD2 (6 bases). There are 14 residues in the CDR3. CDR1 and CDR2 (germline): MGHRA, YSYEKL. Trimming cost V 3 bases and J 6 bases, with 14 bases left between them. This CDR3 is CASSQLTSMQTQYF. The CDR3 DNA reads TGCGCCAGCAGCCAGTTGACTAGTATGCAGACCCAGTACTTC.

V and J are TRBV9 and TRBJ1-6; 7 nucleotides line up with TRBD1. From germline, CDR1 is SGDLS and CDR2 YYNGEE. CDR3 length: 15 residues. V dropped 0 bases and J dropped 8; count of bases not matched to a gene: 5. The CDR3 loop reads CASSVELRGDSPLHF. CDR3 in DNA: TGTGCCAGCAGCGTAGAGCTCAGGGGGGATTCACCCCTCCACTTT. Together with reference TRBV9 and TRBJ1-6, the CDR3 gives the full variable domain: DSGVTQTPKHLITATGQRVTLRCSPRSGDLSVYWYQQSLDQGLQFLIQYYNGEERAKGNILERFSAQQFPDLHSELNLSSLELGDSALYFCASSVELRGDSPLHFGNGTRLTVT.

The V call is TRBV5-6, the J call TRBJ1-6, with D possibly matching TRBD1 (5 bases). Between the trimmed V and J ends, which lost 6 bases and 5 bases, there was a span of 9 bases. CDR3 length: 13 amino acids. Germline V gives CDR1 SGHDT, CDR2 YYEEEE. CDR3 loop: CASKGRDNSPLHF. The CDR3 DNA reads as TGTGCCAGCAAGGGCAGGGATAATTCACCCCTCCACTTT.

The V and J genes are TRBV5-6 and TRBJ1-1; the D is unclear. The germline V gene encodes CDR1 SGHDT and CDR2 YYEEEE. Deletions cut 1 base from V and 7 bases from J, with 8 bases between. This CDR3 has 12 amino acids. The CDR3 loop reads CASSLIQNEAFF. DNA for the CDR3: TGTGCCAGCAGCTTGATCCAGAATGAAGCTTTCTTT.

The J gene is TRBJ2-5, the V gene TRBV20-1; D unresolved. The length of the CDR3 is 10 residues. In germline, CDR1 is DFQATT, CDR2 SNEGSKA (reference sequence). The ends were cut back, 2 bases at V and 5 bases at J, with 3 bases in the middle. As DNA, the CDR3 is TGCAGTGCTAGATATGAGACCCAGTACTTC. The encoded protein is CSARYETQYF.

The chain employs TRBV21-1 and TRBJ1-5. TRBV21-1 is annotated as a pseudogene. This CDR3 comprises 19 residues. The CDR3 loop reads CASSNRRARVKHSNQPQHF. The DNA for the CDR3 is TGTGCCAGCAGCAATAGGAGGGCGAGGGTAAAACATAGCAATCAGCCCCAGCATTTT.

The rearrangement uses TRBV7-9 and TRBJ1-1; the D gene is possibly TRBD1 (5 bases). CDR1 is SEHNR, CDR2 FQNEAQ, per germline (reference sequence). The ends were cut back, 5 bases at V and 1 base at J, with 11 bases in the middle. The length of the CDR3 is 14 residues. CDR3 protein: CASSRGSSNTEAFF. The CDR3 DNA is TGTGCCAGCAGCCGGGGGTCCTCGAACACTGAAGCTTTCTTT.

The chain employs TRBV6-5 and TRBJ1-3; D gene uncertain. This CDR3 spans 13 amino acids. Germline assignment: CDR1 MNHEY and CDR2 SVGAGI. The V end was cut by 7 bases, the J end by 0 bases, with 7 bases between. CDR3 in amino acids: CASIGLSGNTIYF. The CDR3 DNA reads TGTGCCAGCATTGGCCTCTCTGGAAACACCATATATTTT.

The chain joins TRBV2 to TRBJ1-2, with 7 bases identical to TRBD1. The CDR3 sequence is 12 residues long. Germline V gene lookup returns CDR1 SNHLY and CDR2 FYNNEI. Trimming cost V 10 bases and J 2 bases; bases outside gene matches: 4. In nucleotides, the CDR3 is TGTGCCAACCCGGGACAGAACTATGGCTACACCTTC. Amino acids: CANPGQNYGYTF.

The rearrangement links TRBV30 to TRBJ2-1; 8 bases map to TRBD2. The CDR3 covers 18 residues. J was trimmed by 14 bases and V by 0 bases; bases with no gene match: 24. The germline gives CDR1 GTSNPN, CDR2 SVGIG (reference sequence). The CDR3 DNA reads TGTGCCTGGAGTGTACGATCGAGGGGCCAGGGAGCGGGAGTGTTAGAGTTCTTC. It translates to CAWSVRSRGQGAGVLEFF.

This clone was observed once. The chain recombines TRBV18 with TRBJ2-1; 12 bases are shared with TRBD2. The CDR3 covers 15 residues. In germline, CDR1 is KGHSH, CDR2 LQKENI. J lost 10 bases, V lost 8 bases, and 12 bases had no gene match. DNA of the CDR3: TGTGCCAGCCACAATCTAGCGGGGGGGGTCGGCGAGCAGTTCTTC. Encoded protein: CASHNLAGGVGEQFF.

V gene TRBV28 combines with J gene TRBJ1-6, with 9 bases aligning to TRBD1. Germline loops: CDR1 MDHEN, CDR2 SYDVKM. Unmatched junction bases numbered 9, after V lost 5 bases and J lost 10 bases. CDR3 length: 15 residues. The chain's CDR3 is CASSTNRGRESPLHF. The CDR3 DNA is TGTGCCAGCAGTACAAACAGGGGGCGGGAATCACCCCTCCACTTT. Based on the CDR3 plus reference TRBV28 and TRBJ1-6, the full variable domain is DVKVTQSSRYLVKRTGEKVFLECVQDMDHENMFWYRQDPGLGLRLIYFSYDVKMKEKGDIPEGYSVSREKKERFSLILESASTNQTSMYLCASSTNRGRESPLHFGNGTRLTVT.

This clone was detected once. The chain recombines TRBV5-1 with TRBJ1-6; D is ambiguous. The germline CDR1 and CDR2 sequences are SGHRS and YFSETQ. This CDR3 has 14 residues. Trimming pared 9 bases from V and 9 bases from J, leaving 19 bases between. This chain's CDR3 is CATQSGLGPSPLHF. CDR3 in DNA: TGCGCCACCCAGTCCGGACTAGGGCCTTCACCCCTCCACTTT.

V gene TRBV5-1 combines with J gene TRBJ1-4; perhaps TRBD1 as D (6 bases). Deletions cut 5 bases from V and 8 bases from J, with 10 bases between. From germline, CDR1 is SGHRS and CDR2 YFSETQ. This CDR3 has 12 amino acids. The CDR3 here is CASSETGEKLFF. In DNA, the CDR3 is TGCGCCAGCAGTGAGACAGGAGAAAAACTGTTTTTT.

This clone has a handful of counts. J is TRBJ2-3 and V is TRBV5-4, with TRBD2 identical over 12 bases. Looked up from germline, CDR1 is SGHNT and CDR2 is YYREEE (reference sequence). J lost 0 bases, V lost 5 bases, and 4 bases had no gene match. The CDR3 totals 16 residues. The CDR3 region has the DNA TGTGCCAGCAGATCCGGGACTAGCGGGAGCACAGATACGCAGTATTTT. It codes for CASRSGTSGSTDTQYF.

The rearrangement joins TRBV28 to TRBJ1-5, with D tentatively TRBD1 (6 bases). Trimming took off 5 bases at V and 0 bases at J, with 17 bases between the two ends. This CDR3 comprises 17 residues. In germline, CDR1 is MDHEN, CDR2 SYDVKM. The chain's CDR3 is CASSPIQTGGSNQPQHF. The CDR3 DNA reads TGTGCCAGCAGTCCAATCCAGACAGGTGGTAGCAATCAGCCCCAGCATTTT.

The chain carries TRBV11-2 and TRBJ2-7; D remains unclear. The ends were cut back, 0 bases at V and 2 bases at J, with 8 bases in the middle. Germline V gives CDR1 SGHAT, CDR2 FQNNGV. The CDR3 length is 14 residues. The CDR3 region has the DNA TGTGCCAGCAGCTTAGAGGCCAGAACCTACGAGCAGTACTTC. Translation: CASSLEARTYEQYF.

V gene TRBV2 combines with J gene TRBJ2-3; 8 nucleotides align to TRBD2. V shed 4 bases, J shed 14 bases, and the junction held 8 bases outside the gene matches. Germline V gene data show CDR1 as SNHLY and CDR2 as FYNNEI. The CDR3 totals 12 residues. CDR3 sequence (DNA): TGTGCCAGCAGTGGAGGGGGACTAGTTTCGTATTTT. The encoded protein is CASSGGGLVSYF.

The V gene is TRBV5-8, the J gene TRBJ2-1; 9 bases line up with TRBD2. The germline V gene has CDR1 SGHTS and CDR2 YDEGEE. The CDR3 covers 15 residues. The ends lost 0 bases at V and 7 bases at J; junction bases unmatched: 5. The CDR3 loop is CASSLGLADTNEQFF. CDR3 sequence (DNA): TGTGCCAGCAGCTTGGGACTAGCGGATACGAATGAGCAGTTCTTC.